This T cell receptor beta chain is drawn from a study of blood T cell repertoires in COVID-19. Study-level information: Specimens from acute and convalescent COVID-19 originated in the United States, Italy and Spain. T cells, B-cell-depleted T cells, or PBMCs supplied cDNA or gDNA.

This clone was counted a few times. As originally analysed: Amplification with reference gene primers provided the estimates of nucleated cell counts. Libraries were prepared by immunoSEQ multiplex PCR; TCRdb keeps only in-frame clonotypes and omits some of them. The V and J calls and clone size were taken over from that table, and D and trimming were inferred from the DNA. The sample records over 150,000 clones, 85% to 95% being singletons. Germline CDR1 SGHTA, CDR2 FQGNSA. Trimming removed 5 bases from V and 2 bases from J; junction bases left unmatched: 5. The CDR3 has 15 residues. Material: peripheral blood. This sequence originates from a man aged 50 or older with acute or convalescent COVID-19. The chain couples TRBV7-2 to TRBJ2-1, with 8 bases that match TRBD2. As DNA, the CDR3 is TGTGCCAGCAGCGTTAGCGGGGTCACCTACAATGAGCAGTTCTTC. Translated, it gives CASSVSGVTYNEQFF.